This T cell receptor (beta chain) was recovered during a study of T cells in Graves' hyperthyroidism and ophthalmopathy. This clonotype was recorded many times. Antigen: not known. The TCR beta CDR3 regions underwent amplification using RNA transcripts as the source. Initially, a first-round RT-PCR of the TCR CDR3 employed the HTBI primer set. In TCRdb, the multiplex PCR reads were re-called with MiXCR into one record per CDR3 protein. The sample lists approximately 510,000 distinct CDR3 sequences, 20% to 25% occurring once. V shed 8 bases and J shed 2 bases, with 12 bases lying between them. From germline, CDR1 is PRHDT and CDR2 FYEKMQ (reference sequence). There are 13 residues in the CDR3. If no ophthalmopathy progression occurred within 18 months, Graves' hyperthyroidism was stable. Overall study results and limits: Blood also contained most expanded thyroid clonotypes above 0.001.

The chain uses TRBV13 and TRBJ2-5, with a weak D call TRBD2 (6 bases). This clonotype was obtained from a man between 18 and 35 years old with Graves' hyperthyroidism. The sample comprised blood. CDR3 amino acids: CASGGWQQETQYF. In nucleotides, the CDR3 is TGTGCCAGCGGGGGGTGGCAACAAGAGACCCAGTACTTC. The full variable domain, its missing parts supplied by reference TRBV13 and TRBJ2-5, is AAGVIQSPRHLIKEKRETATLKCYPIPRHDTVYWYQQGPGQDPQFLISFYEKMQSDKGSIPDRFSAQQFSDYHSELNMSSLELGDSALYFCASGGWQQETQYFGPGTRLLVL.